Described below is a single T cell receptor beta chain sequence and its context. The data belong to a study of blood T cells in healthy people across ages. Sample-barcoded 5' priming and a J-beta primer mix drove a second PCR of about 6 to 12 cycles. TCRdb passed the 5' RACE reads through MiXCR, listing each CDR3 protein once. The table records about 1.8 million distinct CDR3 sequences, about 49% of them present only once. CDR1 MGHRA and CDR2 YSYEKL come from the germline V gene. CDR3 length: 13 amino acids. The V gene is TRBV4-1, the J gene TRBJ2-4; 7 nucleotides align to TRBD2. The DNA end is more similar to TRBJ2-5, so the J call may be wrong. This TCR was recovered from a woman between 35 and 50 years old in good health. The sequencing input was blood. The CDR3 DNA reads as TGCGCCAGCGGACTAGTTCTCCAAGAGACCCAGTACTTC. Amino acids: CASGLVLQETQYF.